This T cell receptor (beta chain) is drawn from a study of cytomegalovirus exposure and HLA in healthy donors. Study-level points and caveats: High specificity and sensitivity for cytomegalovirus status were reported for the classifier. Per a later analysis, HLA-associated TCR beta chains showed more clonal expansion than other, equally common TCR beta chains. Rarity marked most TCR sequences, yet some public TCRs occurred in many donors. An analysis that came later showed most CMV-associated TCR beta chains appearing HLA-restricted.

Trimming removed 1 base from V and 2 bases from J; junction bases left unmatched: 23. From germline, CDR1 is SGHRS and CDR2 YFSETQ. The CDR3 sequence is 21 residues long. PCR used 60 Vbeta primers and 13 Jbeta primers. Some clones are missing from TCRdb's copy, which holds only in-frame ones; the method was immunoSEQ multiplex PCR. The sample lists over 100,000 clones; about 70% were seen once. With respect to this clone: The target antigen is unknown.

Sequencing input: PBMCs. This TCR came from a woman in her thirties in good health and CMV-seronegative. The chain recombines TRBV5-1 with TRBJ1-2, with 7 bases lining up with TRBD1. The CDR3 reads CASSLSPNSPPGQYPNYGYTF. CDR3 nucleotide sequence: TGCGCCAGCAGCTTGTCTCCAAACTCACCCCCGGGACAGTATCCAAACTATGGCTACACCTTC.